The TCR beta chain under discussion was sequenced for a study of molecular identifiers for immune sequencing clone quantification. Study outcomes and limitations: Under 1% of molecules in naive cells, but over 98% of effector molecules, belonged to clones above 20 RNA copies. Even with roughly 1 million naive cells present, spiked Jurkat TCR RNA from one cell was reportedly detectable. Barcode-sharing identical TCR molecules could underestimate highly expanded clone sizes.

A note on this clonotype: Its antigen is unknown.

The authors built bulk TCR libraries by previously described methods with listed TCR primers. TCRdb analysed the PCR reads with MiXCR anew, one entry per CDR3 protein. This sample has 460,000 or so distinct CDR3 sequences; about 20% occur once, and the top ten carry more than 0.8%. There are 17 residues in the CDR3. Germline lookup yields CDR1 SEHNR and CDR2 FQNEAQ (reference sequence). Trimming removed 5 bases from V and 2 bases from J, with 22 bases in between. The clonotype originates from a human donor in good health. Some libraries in this study had Jurkat cell RNA spiked in. Sequencing was performed on naive CD8+ T cells from blood, with Jurkat cell RNA spiked in. Subset here: FACS-sorted CD8+CD4-CCR7+CD45RA+ naive T cells. The chain employs TRBV7-9 and TRBJ2-7, with D perhaps TRBD1 (6 bases). The CDR3 DNA is TGTGCCAGCAGCCAAAGCCAGGACAGTGCACTCACCTACGAGCAGTACTTC. Translated, it gives CASSQSQDSALTYEQYF. The entire variable domain, with the rest obtained from reference TRBV7-9 and TRBJ2-7, is as follows: DTGVSQNPRHKITKRGQNVTFRCDPISEHNRLYWYRQTLGQGPEFLTYFQNEAQLEKSRLLSDRFSAERPKGSFSTLEIQRTEQGDSAMYLCASSQSQDSALTYEQYFGPGTRLTVT.